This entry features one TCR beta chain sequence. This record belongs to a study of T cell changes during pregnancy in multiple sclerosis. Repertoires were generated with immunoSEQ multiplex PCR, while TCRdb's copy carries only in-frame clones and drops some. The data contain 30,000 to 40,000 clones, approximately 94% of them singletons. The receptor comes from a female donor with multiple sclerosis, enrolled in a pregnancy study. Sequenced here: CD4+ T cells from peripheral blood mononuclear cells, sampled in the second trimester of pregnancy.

The CDR3 nucleotides read TGTGCCAGCAGCTTGAGGGGCGGGACCGAGGGCGATACGCAGTATTTT. Protein sequence: CASSLRGGTEGDTQYF. The rearrangement uses TRBV7-9 and TRBJ2-3; D perhaps matches TRBD2 (6 bases). V dropped 3 bases and J dropped 6 bases, with 19 bases sitting between them. The germline gives CDR1 SEHNR, CDR2 FQNEAQ (reference sequence). The CDR3 is 16 amino acids.